This entry features one T cell receptor beta chain sequence. Amplification from RNA transcripts yielded the TCR beta CDR3 regions. A first-round RT-PCR used HTBI primers, followed by a second-round multiplex PCR. TCRdb recomputed calls from the multiplex PCR reads with MiXCR, one row per CDR3 protein. Among about 740,000 distinct CDR3 sequences, 40% were seen once, and the ten largest hold 44%. This sample was included in a study of Graves' ophthalmopathy and Graves' hyperthyroidism. Other autoimmune disease, uncontrolled infection, pregnancy and lactation led to exclusion. The CDR3 totals 15 residues. V dropped 4 bases and J dropped 0 bases, with 13 bases sitting between them. Germline V CDR1 and CDR2: SGHRS, YFSETQ.

Sequenced: peripheral blood. This TCR came from an adult man with Graves' ophthalmopathy. This sequence joins TRBV5-1 and TRBJ1-2; possible D gene TRBD1, 6 bases. The CDR3 loop is CASSGRDIANYGYTF. CDR3 DNA sequence: TGCGCCAGCAGCGGCCGGGACATCGCTAACTATGGCTACACCTTC.